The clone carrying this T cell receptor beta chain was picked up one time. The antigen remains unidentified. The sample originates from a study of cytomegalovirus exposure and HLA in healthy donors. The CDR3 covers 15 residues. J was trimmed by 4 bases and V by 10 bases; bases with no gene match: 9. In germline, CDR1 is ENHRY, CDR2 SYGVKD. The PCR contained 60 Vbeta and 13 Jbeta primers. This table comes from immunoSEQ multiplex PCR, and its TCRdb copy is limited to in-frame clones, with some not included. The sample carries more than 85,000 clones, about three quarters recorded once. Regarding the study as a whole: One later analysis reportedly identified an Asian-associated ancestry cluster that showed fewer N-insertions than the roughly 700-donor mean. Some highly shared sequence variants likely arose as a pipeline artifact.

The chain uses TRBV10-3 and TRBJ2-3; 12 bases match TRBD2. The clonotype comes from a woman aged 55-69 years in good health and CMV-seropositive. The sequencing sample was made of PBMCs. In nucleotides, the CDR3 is TGTGCCACTACCTGGACTAGCGGGAATGCAGATACGCAGTATTTT. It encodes CATTWTSGNADTQYF.